These 13 T cell receptor beta chains came from one sample sequenced in a study of cytomegalovirus exposure and HLA in healthy donors. Vbeta (60) and Jbeta (13) primers were used in the PCR. Here immunoSEQ multiplex PCR was the method, and the copy in TCRdb shows in-frame clones only, minus some. Of approximately 100,000 clones in the sample, about four fifths were seen once. Sequenced input: PBMCs. The receptors come from a woman in her twenties or thirties in good health and CMV-seronegative.

CDR3 bases: TGCGCCAGCAGCTTGGGGACGGGGGAGCAGTACTTC. Protein: CASSLGTGEQYF. The V and J genes are TRBV5-1 and TRBJ2-7; maybe TRBD2 (5 bases). The CDR3 is 12 residues long. Between the trimmed V and J ends, which lost 0 bases and 7 bases, there was a span of 8 bases. Germline V gene lookup returns CDR1 SGHRS and CDR2 YFSETQ.

The J gene is TRBJ2-5, the V gene TRBV11-2, with D maybe TRBD2 (6 bases). The CDR3 covers 16 residues. Germline CDR1 is SGHAT and CDR2 is FQNNGV. Trimming took 7 bases from V and 1 from J, leaving 19 bases between them. The CDR3 loop reads CASTSRETKRQETQYF. In DNA form, the CDR3 reads TGTGCCAGCACCTCACGGGAGACAAAGCGCCAAGAGACCCAGTACTTC.

This clone was found a few times. The chain has TRBV30 and TRBJ2-3; possibly TRBD2 for D (6 bases). With 0 bases removed from V and 1 base from J, the gap between germline ends came to 20 bases. Germline assignment: CDR1 GTSNPN and CDR2 SVGIG (reference sequence). The CDR3 has 18 residues. The CDR3 is CAWSVKPILAKRTDTQYF. The CDR3, as DNA: TGTGCCTGGAGTGTTAAGCCTATTCTAGCGAAACGCACAGATACGCAGTATTTT.

This sequence joins TRBV7-9 and TRBJ2-7, with 8 bases matching TRBD1. The V and J ends lost 3 bases and 7 bases, in that order; junction bases with no gene match: 14. The germline gives CDR1 SEHNR, CDR2 FQNEAQ (reference sequence). CDR3 length: 16 residues. The CDR3: CASSLTGTGLKMEQYF. The CDR3 coding sequence is TGTGCCAGCAGCTTGACCGGGACAGGCCTTAAGATGGAGCAGTACTTC.

The genes are TRBV29-1 and TRBJ1-1, with 7 positions matching TRBD1. This CDR3 is 10 amino acids long. V lost 6 bases to trimming and J lost 9 bases; unmatched junction nucleotides: 4. From germline, CDR1 is SQVTM and CDR2 ANQGSEA. The CDR3 spells CSVLGQKAFF. In DNA, the CDR3 is TGCAGCGTGCTGGGACAGAAAGCTTTCTTT.

The gene calls are TRBV28 and TRBJ1-2; D is possibly TRBD1 (6 bases). The CDR3 runs to 16 residues. The ends were cut back, 8 bases at V and 6 bases at J, with 25 bases in the middle. Germline loops: CDR1 MDHEN, CDR2 SYDVKM. In DNA, the CDR3 is TGTGCCAGCGGGAACCTAGCCGGGACAATGGACGATGGCTACACCTTC. Translation: CASGNLAGTMDDGYTF.

About this clone: Compared with germline, one end of the junction differs, possibly owing to a read error. The V call is TRBV7-9, the J call TRBJ1-5; no definite D call. The CDR3 runs 15 residues. Germline lookup yields CDR1 SEHNR and CDR2 FQNEAQ (reference sequence). DNA for the CDR3: TGTTCCAGCAGCTCCATGAGTACCGTCAATCAGCCCCAGCATTTT. Translated: CSSSSMSTVNQPQHF.

This rearrangement joins TRBV7-8 to TRBJ1-2, with D perhaps matching TRBD1 (6 bases). The germline CDR1 and CDR2 sequences are SGHVS and FQNEAQ. Trimming cost V 5 bases and J 7 bases, with 20 bases left between them. The CDR3 runs to 15 residues. The CDR3 here is CASSPRWGGRGGYTF. The CDR3 DNA follows: TGTGCCAGCAGCCCCCGGTGGGGGGGCCGGGGTGGCTACACCTTC.

The chain combines TRBV4-1 with TRBJ2-3; D gene ambiguous. Germline CDR1 and CDR2: MGHRA and YSYEKL. The CDR3 contains 15 residues. V shed 3 bases and J shed 2 bases, with 12 bases lying between them. CDR3 protein: CASSQQLYYTDTQYF. In nucleotides, the CDR3 is TGCGCCAGCAGCCAGCAACTTTATTACACAGATACGCAGTATTTT.

The V call is TRBV27, the J call TRBJ2-1; maybe TRBD1 (6 bases). Germline assignment: CDR1 MNHEY and CDR2 SMNVEV (reference sequence). The length of the CDR3 is 16 residues. V was clipped by 7 bases and J by 3 bases, with 19 bases between them. The DNA of the CDR3 is TGTGCCAGCACCCACCTGACAGGCCGCGTCTACAATGAGCAGTTCTTC. This gives the protein CASTHLTGRVYNEQFF.

The rearrangement joins TRBV11-2 to TRBJ2-1, with a possible D match to TRBD2 (5 bases). The germline V gene encodes CDR1 SGHAT and CDR2 FQNNGV. Trimming cost V 0 bases and J 4 bases, with 10 bases left between them. The length of the CDR3 is 15 residues. The CDR3 DNA reads as TGTGCCAGCAGCTTAGATATAGGACTTTACAATGAGCAGTTCTTC. This encodes CASSLDIGLYNEQFF.

V is TRBV13 and J is TRBJ2-7; a possible D gene is TRBD2 (6 bases). The CDR3 has 12 residues. Germline V CDR1 and CDR2: PRHDT, FYEKMQ (reference sequence). The ends were cut back, 5 bases at V and 6 bases at J, with 11 bases in the middle. This chain's CDR3 is CASSRAGLEQYF. The DNA of the CDR3 is TGTGCCAGCAGCCGTGCGGGGCTCGAGCAGTACTTC.

The sample holds a few counts of this clone. Its ends do not fully match the called genes, so a read error is possible. The chain links TRBV15 to TRBJ2-1; 13 bases align to TRBD2. This CDR3 is built from 16 residues. CDR1 and CDR2 (germline): LNHNV, YYDKDF (reference sequence). CDR3 amino acids: CATSPRTSGSYSEQFF. The DNA for the CDR3 is TGTGCCACCAGCCCCCGGACTAGCGGGAGTTACAGTGAGCAGTTCTTC.